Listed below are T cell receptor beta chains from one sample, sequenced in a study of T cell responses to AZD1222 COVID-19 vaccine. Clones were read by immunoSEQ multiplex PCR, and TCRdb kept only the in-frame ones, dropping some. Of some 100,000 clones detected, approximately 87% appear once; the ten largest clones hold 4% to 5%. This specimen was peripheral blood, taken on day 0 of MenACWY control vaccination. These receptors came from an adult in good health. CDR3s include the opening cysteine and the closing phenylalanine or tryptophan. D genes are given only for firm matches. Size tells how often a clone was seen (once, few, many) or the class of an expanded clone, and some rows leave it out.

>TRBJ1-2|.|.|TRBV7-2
TGTGCCAGCAGCTTAGGTTATACGTACTATGGCTACACCTTC
CASSLGYTYYGYTF
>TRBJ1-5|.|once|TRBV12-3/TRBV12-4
TGTGCCAGCAGTTTAGGGAATCAGCCCCAGCATTTT
CASSLGNQPQHF
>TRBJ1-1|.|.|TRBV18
TGTGCCAGCGCCCAGGCTCAGAACACTGAAGCTTTCTTT
CASAQAQNTEAFF
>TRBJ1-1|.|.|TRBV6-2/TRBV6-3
TGTGCCAGCAGTTACGAGGTTTTGAACACTGAAGCTTTCTTT
CASSYEVLNTEAFF
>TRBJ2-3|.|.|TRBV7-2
TGTGCCAGCAGCCGCCGAACCCCCCCAGATACGCAGTATTTT
CASSRRTPPDTQYF
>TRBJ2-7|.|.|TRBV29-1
TGCAGCGCACGACTGGGGGGATCCTACGAGCAGTACTTC
CSARLGGSYEQYF
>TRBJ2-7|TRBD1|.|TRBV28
TGTGCCAGCGCCATAGGGGGACAGGGGTACGAGCAGTACTTC
CASAIGGQGYEQYF
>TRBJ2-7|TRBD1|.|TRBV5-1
TGCGCCAGCTCCCGGGACAGGGTCTACGAGCAGTACTTC
CASSRDRVYEQYF
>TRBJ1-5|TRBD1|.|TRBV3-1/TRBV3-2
TGTGCCAGCAGCACACAGGGGGCTCATCAGCCCCAGCATTTT
CASSTQGAHQPQHF
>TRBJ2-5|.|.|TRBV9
TGTGCCAGCAGCGTAGGGGTCGGTGAGGAGACCCAGTACTTC
CASSVGVGEETQYF
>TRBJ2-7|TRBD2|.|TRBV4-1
TGCGCCAGCAGCCCCGGACTAGCGTCCTACGAGCAGTACTTC
CASSPGLASYEQYF
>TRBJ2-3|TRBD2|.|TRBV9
TGTGCCAGCAGCGTAGATAGCGGGGCTAACACAGATACGCAGTATTTT
CASSVDSGANTDTQYF
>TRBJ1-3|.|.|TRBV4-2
TGTGCCAGCAGCCAAGAGTGGACCGAGCGAAACACCATATATTTT
CASSQEWTERNTIYF
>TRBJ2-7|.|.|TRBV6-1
TGTGCCAGCAGTGAAATAGGCAGGTCCTCCTACGAGCAGTACTTC
CASSEIGRSSYEQYF
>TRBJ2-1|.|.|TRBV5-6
TGTGCCAGCCGCAGGGGGGGCTCCTACAATGAGCAGTTCTTC
CASRRGGSYNEQFF
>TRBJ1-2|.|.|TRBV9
TGTGCCAGCAGCGTATTAGGGTTTGGCTACACCTTC
CASSVLGFGYTF
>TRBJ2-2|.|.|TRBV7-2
TGTGCCAGCAGTTATGGCAGGAACACCGGGGAGCTGTTTTTT
CASSYGRNTGELFF
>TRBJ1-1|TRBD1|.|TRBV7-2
TGTGCCAGCAGGTCCACAGGGGTGAGGACTGAAGCTTTCTTT
CASRSTGVRTEAFF
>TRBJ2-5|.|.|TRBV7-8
TGTGCCAGCAGCCCGGGGCAAGAGACCCAGTACTTC
CASSPGQETQYF
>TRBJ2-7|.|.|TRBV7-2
TGTGCCAGCAGCTTAAGTGGCAGCCCCTACGAGCAGTACTTC
CASSLSGSPYEQYF
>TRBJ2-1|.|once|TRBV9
TGTGCCAGCAGCGTGACCGATTACCAGGGGGGCTACAATGAGCAGTTCTTC
CASSVTDYQGGYNEQFF
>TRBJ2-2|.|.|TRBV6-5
TGTGCCAGCAGTAACCCCGAAGGGGGTCCCGGGGAGCTGTTTTTT
CASSNPEGGPGELFF
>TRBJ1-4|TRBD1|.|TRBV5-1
TGCGCCAGCAGCAGAAACCGGGACAGGGGTGCTGAAAAACTGTTTTTT
CASSRNRDRGAEKLFF
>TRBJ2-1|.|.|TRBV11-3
TGTGCCAGCAGCTTATCAGGGCCACTTTACAATGAGCAGTTCTTC
CASSLSGPLYNEQFF
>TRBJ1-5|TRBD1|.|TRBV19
TGTGCCAGCCAGCGGGGACAGAATCAGCCCCAGCATTTT
CASQRGQNQPQHF
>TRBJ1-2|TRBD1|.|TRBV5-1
TGCGCCAGCAGCGTGGGACAGGGTCCCTATGGCTACACCTTC
CASSVGQGPYGYTF